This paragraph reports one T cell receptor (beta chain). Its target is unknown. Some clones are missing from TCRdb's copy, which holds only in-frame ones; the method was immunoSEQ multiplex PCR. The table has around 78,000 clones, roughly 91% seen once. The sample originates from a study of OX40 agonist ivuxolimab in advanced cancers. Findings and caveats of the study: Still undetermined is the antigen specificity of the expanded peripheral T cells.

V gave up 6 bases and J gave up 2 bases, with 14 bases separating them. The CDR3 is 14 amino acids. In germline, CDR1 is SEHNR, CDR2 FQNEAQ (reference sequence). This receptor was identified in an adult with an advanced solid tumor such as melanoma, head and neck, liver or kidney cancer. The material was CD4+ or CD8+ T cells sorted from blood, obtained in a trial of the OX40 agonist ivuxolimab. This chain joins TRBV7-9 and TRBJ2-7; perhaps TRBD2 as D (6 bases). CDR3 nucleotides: TGTGCCAGCAGTTACGGGACTCAACCCTACGAGCAGTACTTC. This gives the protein CASSYGTQPYEQYF.